Listed below are T cell receptor beta chains from one sample, sequenced in a study of T cell repertoires in cytomegalovirus infection. Each CDR3 protein is one row after TCRdb ran MiXCR on the reads. The repertoire has around 630,000 distinct CDR3 sequences, 20% to 25% of them found once; the top ten carry 7.5% to 9%. The sequenced material came from CD8+ T cells from PBMCs. These receptors were obtained from a human donor in good health (CMV status not recorded). Some clones in this sample may be carry-over from other donors' samples. Each CDR3 is given with its conserved first and last residue. Each record gives: J gene, V gene, clone size, D gene, CDR3 DNA, CDR3 protein. D genes are given only for firm matches. Clone sizes are given selectively: once, few, many, or a class where the clone is expanded.

TRBJ2-1 | TRBV4-2 | many | TRBD2 | TGTGCCAGCAGCCTTATAGCGGGGGGACGCTACGATGAGCAGTTCTTC | CASSLIAGGRYDEQFF
TRBJ2-7 | TRBV5-1 | few | - | TGCGCCAGCAGCTTGGGGGCAGGGGCTACCTACGAGCAGTACTTC | CASSLGAGATYEQYF
TRBJ1-6 | TRBV7-6 | many | - | TGTGCCAGCAGCTTAGACGGAAGGGACTGGGATTCACCCCTCCACTTT | CASSLDGRDWDSPLHF
TRBJ2-1 | TRBV24-1 | few | - | TGTGCCACCAGTATAGCTGAGCAGTTCTTC | CATSIAEQFF
TRBJ2-1 | TRBV4-1 | - | - | TGCGCCAGCAGCCAAGGGGGGAAATACAATGAGCAGTTCTTC | CASSQGGKYNEQFF
TRBJ1-6 | TRBV10-3 | few | - | TGTGCCATCAGCCGAGCCCGCGAGAGCTCCTATAATTCACCCCTCCACTTT | CAISRARESSYNSPLHF
TRBJ2-1 | TRBV10-2 | few | TRBD2 | TGCGCCGGGGGGACTAGCGGGGGGGTGAATGAGCAGTTCTTC | CAGGTSGGVNEQFF
TRBJ2-2 | TRBV29-1 | few | TRBD1 | TGCAGCGTTGACTTGGGACAGCCGAACACCGGGGAGCTGTTTTTT | CSVDLGQPNTGELFF
TRBJ2-7 | TRBV25-1 | few | - | TGTGCCAGCAGTTACGGTGGAGGCTCCTACGAGCAGTACTTC | CASSYGGGSYEQYF
TRBJ2-7 | TRBV7-8 | many | TRBD2 | TGTGCCAGCAGCAAAGGGACTATCAGCGAGCAGTACTTC | CASSKGTISEQYF
TRBJ1-2 | TRBV20-1 | - | TRBD1 | TGCAGTGCGGAAGGACAGGGAGAGCCCTATGGCTACACCTTC | CSAEGQGEPYGYTF
TRBJ1-1 | TRBV10-3 | few | - | TGTGCCATCGCAACTAACACTGAAGCTTTCTTT | CAIATNTEAFF
TRBJ2-3 | TRBV6-2/TRBV6-3 | few | TRBD2 | TGTGCCAGCAGTGACCTCGGGGCGGGAGATCGCACAGATACGCAGTATTTT | CASSDLGAGDRTDTQYF
TRBJ1-5 | TRBV20-1 | - | - | TGCAGTGCTAGAGGGGGGGGAAGGGGTCAGCCCCAGCATTTT | CSARGGGRGQPQHF
TRBJ1-2 | TRBV28 | many | TRBD1 | TGTGCCAGCAGTTTATGGGAACGACAGGGTGATGGCTACACCTTC | CASSLWERQGDGYTF
TRBJ1-2 | TRBV4-1 | few | - | TGCGCCAGCAGCCAAGACCTAAAGGGCGGCTACACCTTC | CASSQDLKGGYTF
TRBJ2-2 | TRBV28 | - | TRBD1 | TGTGCCATCCAAACCACTAGGGACAGTGTAACCGGGGAGCTGTTTTTT | CAIQTTRDSVTGELFF
TRBJ2-2 | TRBV7-9 | few | TRBD2 | TGTGCCAGCAGCGCTCGGACTAGACTGGAGACCGGGGAGCTGTTTTTT | CASSARTRLETGELFF
TRBJ1-1 | TRBV7-9 | - | - | TGTGTCAGCAGCGGCGCGCCAGGGGAAACTGAAGCTTTCTTT | CVSSGAPGETEAFF
TRBJ1-4 | TRBV6-2/TRBV6-3 | few | - | TGTGCCAGCAGTTCCCCGGCGGGTGAAAAACTGTTTTTT | CASSSPAGEKLFF
TRBJ2-3 | TRBV27 | - | - | TGTGCCAGCAGTTTCGACTTCTCTAGCACAGATACGCAGTATTTT | CASSFDFSSTDTQYF
TRBJ1-4 | TRBV5-1 | - | TRBD1 | TGCGCCAGCAAGGGGGCGCCTAATGAAAAACTGTTTTTT | CASKGAPNEKLFF
TRBJ1-1 | TRBV10-3 | - | - | TGTGCCATCAGGGATCGAAACACTGAAGCTTTCTTT | CAIRDRNTEAFF
TRBJ1-4 | TRBV27 | - | - | TGTGCCAGCAGTGCCTTCCGGGGGTCGAATGAAAAACTGTTTTTT | CASSAFRGSNEKLFF
TRBJ1-2 | TRBV29-1 | - | - | TGCAGCGCGCGGTACAGGGACTATGGCTACACCTTC | CSARYRDYGYTF
TRBJ2-5 | TRBV2 | few | TRBD2 | TGTGCCACTATTACCGGGACTAAGGGCCTTGGGGCCCAGTACTTC | CATITGTKGLGAQYF
TRBJ1-2 | TRBV19 | - | TRBD1 | TGTGCCAGTAGAGACCAACCGGGACAGAGTAATATTTATGGCTACACCTTC | CASRDQPGQSNIYGYTF
TRBJ1-2 | TRBV24-1 | - | - | TGTGCCACCAGTGATTCCTCAGGAACAGGGAAAGAGGGCTATGGCTACACCTTC | CATSDSSGTGKEGYGYTF
TRBJ2-3 | TRBV10-1 | - | TRBD2 | TGCGCCAGCAGTGAGACTAGCGGGGGGGCCACAGATACGCAGTATTTT | CASSETSGGATDTQYF
TRBJ1-1 | TRBV2 | - | - | TGTGCCAGCAGTGAGGCCAGGGAAATGAACACTGAAGCTTTCTTT | CASSEAREMNTEAFF
TRBJ2-4 | TRBV20-1 | few | - | TGCAGTGCTACCCCGGCAATAGCCAAAAACATTCAGTACTTC | CSATPAIAKNIQYF
TRBJ2-3 | TRBV5-6 | few | TRBD1 | TGTGCCAGCAGCTTAACAGGGGATTTCACAGATACGCAGTATTTT | CASSLTGDFTDTQYF
TRBJ2-3 | TRBV11-2 | many | TRBD1 | TGTGCCAGCAGCCACTACCGGGACAGTACTTCAGATACGCAGTATTTT | CASSHYRDSTSDTQYF
TRBJ2-1 | TRBV7-8 | many | TRBD1 | TGTGCCAGCAGCTTATACGGACAGGGTTTCAATGAGCAGTTCTTC | CASSLYGQGFNEQFF
TRBJ1-2 | TRBV7-2 | many | - | TGTGCCAGCAGCTCGACAAGGAACTATGGCTACACCTTC | CASSSTRNYGYTF
TRBJ2-3 | TRBV12-3/TRBV12-4 | - | - | TGTGCCAGCCAGTGGGGGTGGGCCACAGATACGCAGTATTTT | CASQWGWATDTQYF
TRBJ2-7 | TRBV23-1 | - | - | TGCGCCAGCAGTCAATCGAGGTGTAGGGGCAGTTCGACCTACGAGCAGTACTTC | CASSQSRCRGSSTYEQYF
TRBJ1-1 | TRBV7-9 | few | - | TGTGCCAGCAGCGCGCACGAGCAAGCTTTCTTT | CASSAHEQAFF
TRBJ2-3 | TRBV6-4 | few | TRBD2 | TGTGCCAGCAGTGAGAGCAGCGGGACGTCCTCAGATACGCAGTATTTT | CASSESSGTSSDTQYF
TRBJ2-1 | TRBV5-5 | - | TRBD1 | TGTGCCAGCAGCTCCCCCCCAGGGACAGGGGAGTTCTTC | CASSSPPGTGEFF
TRBJ1-2 | TRBV28 | few | - | TGTGCCAGCAGGCCGGGACGGGAACTTTATGGGTATGGCTACACCTTC | CASRPGRELYGYGYTF
TRBJ2-3 | TRBV28 | - | TRBD2 | TGTGCCAGCAGTTCCGTGGGGGCGGGGGGACAGTATTTT | CASSSVGAGGQYF
TRBJ1-3 | TRBV13 | few | - | TGTGCCAGCAGCTCGCAGGGTCTCTCTGGAAACACCATATATTTT | CASSSQGLSGNTIYF
TRBJ2-7 | TRBV6-8 | - | - | TGTGCCATAAGAGCCCGGGGAGACTCCTACGAGCAGTACTTC | CAIRARGDSYEQYF
TRBJ1-1 | TRBV4-3 | few | - | TGCGCCAGCAGCCAAGATTGGGGGTACACTGAAGCTTTCTTT | CASSQDWGYTEAFF
TRBJ2-5 | TRBV6-6 | few | TRBD2 | TGTGCCAGCAGTTCCCCGGGACTAGGCTGGGACCAGACCCAGTACTTC | CASSSPGLGWDQTQYF